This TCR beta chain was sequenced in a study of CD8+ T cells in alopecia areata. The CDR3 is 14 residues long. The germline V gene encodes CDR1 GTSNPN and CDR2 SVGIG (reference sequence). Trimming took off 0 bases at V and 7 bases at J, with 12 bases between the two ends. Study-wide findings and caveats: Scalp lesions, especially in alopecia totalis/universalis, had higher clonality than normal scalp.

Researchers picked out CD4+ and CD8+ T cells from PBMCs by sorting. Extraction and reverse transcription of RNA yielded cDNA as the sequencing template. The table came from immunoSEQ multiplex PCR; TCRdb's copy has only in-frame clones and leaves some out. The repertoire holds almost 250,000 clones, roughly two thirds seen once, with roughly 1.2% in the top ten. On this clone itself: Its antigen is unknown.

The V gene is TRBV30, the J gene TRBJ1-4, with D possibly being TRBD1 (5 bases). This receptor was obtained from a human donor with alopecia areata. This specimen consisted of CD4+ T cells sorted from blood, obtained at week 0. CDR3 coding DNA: TGTGCCTGGAGTGTGCAGGGAGGCTCTGAAAAACTGTTTTTT. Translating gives CAWSVQGGSEKLFF.